This passage covers 20 T cell receptor beta chains from one sample sequenced in a study of patients and donors after allogeneic stem cell transplantation (dated by TCRdb to 2019 to 2021). Receptors were amplified or captured by RT-PCR. The sequencer was a NextSeq 550. TCRdb redid the processing of the public reads, applying fastp at Q25 and MiXCR, and retained in-frame beta chains. One record per CDR3 amino acid sequence lists the most common genes and DNA. Within this sample are 70,000 to 95,000 distinct CDR3 sequences, with around 5% of them counted one time only. The top ten clonotypes cover 2.6% of the sample. The sequencing input was blood, either unsorted or a sorted T cell fraction (not recorded which). These receptors came from a human donor who was either an allogeneic HSCT recipient or a stem cell or donor lymphocyte infusion donor (not recorded which). It is not recorded whose cells these are; they may come from a transplant donor.

The chain uses TRBV19 and TRBJ2-1; TRBD2 agrees at 15 bases. The trim removed 5 bases at V and 4 bases at J, leaving 9 bases unmatched. The germline CDR1 and CDR2 sequences are LNHDA and SQIVND (reference sequence). This CDR3 spans 18 amino acids. CDR3 DNA sequence: TGTGCCAGTAGTCTGAGGACTAGCGGGAGGGGGAAGTACAATGAGCAGTTCTTC. Translated, it gives CASSLRTSGRGKYNEQFF.

This clonotype was counted many times. The CDR3 loop reads CASSPGQNSYEQYF. The CDR3 bases are TGCGCCAGCAGCCCTGGACAGAACAGCTACGAGCAGTACTTC. The genes are TRBV5-1 and TRBJ2-7; D perhaps matches TRBD1 (6 bases). The CDR3 is 14 amino acids. Germline V gives CDR1 SGHRS, CDR2 YFSETQ. Trimming pared 4 bases from V and 3 bases from J, leaving 14 bases between.

This clonotype was picked up many times. The chain has TRBV5-1 and TRBJ2-1; D perhaps matches TRBD2 (5 bases). The V gene's germline CDR1 is SGHRS and CDR2 YFSETQ. V was shortened by 1 base and J by 0 bases, with 8 bases between the two germline ends. The CDR3 consists of 15 residues. CDR3 nucleotides: TGCGCCAGCAGCTTGTATGGGAGCTCCTACAATGAGCAGTTCTTC. It codes for CASSLYGSSYNEQFF.

This clonotype showed up many times. The V gene is TRBV20-1, the J gene TRBJ2-7; D possibly uses TRBD1 or TRBD2 (6 bases each). Germline V CDR1 and CDR2: DFQATT, SNEGSKA (reference sequence). The CDR3 totals 14 residues. The V gene lost 4 bases and the J gene lost 6 bases, with 19 bases spanning the gap. The CDR3 coding sequence is TGCAGTGCTAAGGAGGGGGGACCAGCTGGCGAGCAGTACTTC. This sequence encodes CSAKEGGPAGEQYF.

This clonotype occurred many times. This sequence joins TRBV20-1 and TRBJ2-7, with D uncertain. The CDR3 spans 13 residues. V lost 1 base and J lost 11, with 18 bases in between. From germline, CDR1 is DFQATT and CDR2 SNEGSKA (reference sequence). The DNA for the CDR3 is TGCAGTGCTAGAGGAGGAAGAGAGCAAGTGGAGTACTTC. Residues: CSARGGREQVEYF.

The table lists this clonotype with many counts. The J gene is TRBJ1-5, the V gene TRBV4-1; unclear D gene. Germline CDR1 reads MGHRA; CDR2 reads YSYEKL. Trimming shortened V by 6 bases and J by 0 bases, and 12 bases separated the two germline ends. The CDR3 spans 15 residues. The CDR3 sequence: CASRGGWGSNQPQHF. CDR3 nucleotide sequence: TGCGCCAGCAGGGGTGGGTGGGGTAGCAATCAGCCCCAGCATTTT.

This clonotype was detected many times. This chain uses TRBV28 with TRBJ2-6, with 8 bases identical to TRBD1. CDR1 is MDHEN, CDR2 SYDVKM, per germline. V lost 6 bases, J lost 2 bases, and 9 bases stayed unmatched. The CDR3 has 17 amino acids. The CDR3 DNA follows: TGTGCCAGCAGGGATAGTGCAGGGGGCGCTGGGGCCAACGTCCTGACTTTC. The encoded protein is CASRDSAGGAGANVLTF. Supplemented by reference TRBV28 and TRBJ2-6, the full variable domain reads DVKVTQSSRYLVKRTGEKVFLECVQDMDHENMFWYRQDPGLGLRLIYFSYDVKMKEKGDIPEGYSVSREKKERFSLILESASTNQTSMYLCASRDSAGGAGANVLTFGAGSRLTVL.

Many counts were recorded for this clonotype. This sequence joins TRBV28 and TRBJ2-6; D is unclear. This CDR3 spans 16 amino acids. Per the germline V gene, CDR1 is MDHEN and CDR2 is SYDVKM. V lost 6 bases and J 0 bases, leaving 12 bases between the germline ends. CDR3 loop: CASSPASSSGANVLTF. For the CDR3, the DNA is TGTGCCAGCAGCCCTGCCAGTAGCTCTGGGGCCAACGTCCTGACTTTC.

This clonotype showed up many times. The chain carries TRBV30 and TRBJ1-5; TRBD1 matches at 11 bases. Per germline, CDR1 GTSNPN and CDR2 SVGIG (reference sequence). This CDR3 has 13 residues. Trimming at V came to 1 base and at J to 7 bases, leaving 0 bases not matched to a gene. Here the CDR3 DNA reads TGTGCCTGGAGTGGGACAGGGGGCCAGCCCCAGCATTTT. Translated: CAWSGTGGQPQHF.

Ten or more counts support this clonotype. V and J are TRBV6-2 or TRBV6-3 and TRBJ1-1; D gene unclear. The CDR3 extends over 12 amino acids. The V gene lost 4 bases and the J gene lost 10 bases, with 13 bases spanning the gap. From germline, CDR1 is MNHEY and CDR2 SVGEGT. The CDR3 sequence: CASSFTTGVAFF. CDR3 sequence (DNA): TGTGCCAGCAGTTTTACGACTGGGGTAGCTTTCTTT.

Ten or more counts support this clonotype. The chain is built from TRBV29-1 and TRBJ2-6; possible D gene TRBD2, 5 bases. The V end lost 6 bases, the J end lost 1 base, and 10 bases lay between the germline ends. The CDR3 has 14 amino acids. Germline assignment: CDR1 SQVTM and CDR2 ANQGSEA. The CDR3 is CSVNSGSGANVLTF. DNA of the CDR3: TGCAGCGTGAACAGCGGATCTGGGGCCAACGTCCTGACTTTC.

This clonotype was detected ten times or more. This chain links TRBV6-5 with TRBJ2-3; 10 bases are shared with TRBD2. CDR1 and CDR2 (germline): MNHEY, SVGAGI. CDR3 length: 16 amino acids. V lost 4 bases and J lost 5; bases outside the gene matches: 9. CDR3 in amino acids: CASSFSAGGPRDTQYF. CDR3 nucleotides: TGTGCCAGCAGTTTTTCAGCGGGGGGGCCGAGAGATACGCAGTATTTT.

There are many counts of this clonotype. CDR3: CASSGTNGETQYF. The CDR3 DNA sequence: TGTGCCAGCAGCGGGACAAACGGCGAGACCCAGTACTTC. The chain combines TRBV9 with TRBJ2-5; possibly TRBD1 for D (5 bases). The V gene's germline CDR1 is SGDLS and CDR2 YYNGEE. The V end was cut by 3 bases, the J end by 5 bases, with 11 bases between. The CDR3 covers 13 residues.

This clonotype was recorded many times. The gene calls are TRBV19 and TRBJ1-2, with 7 positions matching TRBD1. In germline, CDR1 is LNHDA, CDR2 SQIVND (reference sequence). The CDR3 totals 14 residues. The junction had 6 bases not matched to a gene; V was cut back by 6 bases and J by 2 bases. In DNA form, the CDR3 reads TGTGCCAGTAGACGACAGGGTGGAAACTATGGCTACACCTTC. It translates to CASRRQGGNYGYTF.

CDR3 DNA: TGTGCCAGCAGTTTGACTAGCGGGACCCTCAATGAGCAGTTCTTC. Translating it yields CASSLTSGTLNEQFF. V gene TRBV27 combines with J gene TRBJ2-1; 11 positions match TRBD2. V dropped 3 bases and J dropped 6; count of bases not matched to a gene: 4. Germline V lookup: CDR1 MNHEY, CDR2 SMNVEV (reference sequence). The length of the CDR3 is 15 residues.

This clonotype was observed many times. The rearrangement joins TRBV25-1 to TRBJ1-6; D might be TRBD1 (5 bases). CDR1 is MGHDK and CDR2 is SYGVNS in the germline V gene. This CDR3 contains 12 residues. The V and J ends lost 5 bases and 7 bases respectively, with 6 bases between them. The CDR3 is CASSRQNSPLHF. The CDR3 nucleotides are TGTGCCAGCAGTAGACAGAATTCACCCCTCCACTTT.

This clonotype was seen many times. The rearrangement joins TRBV20-1 to TRBJ2-3; 8 nucleotides line up with TRBD1. The CDR3 is made up of 15 amino acids. Unmatched junction bases numbered 9, after V lost 5 bases and J lost 2 bases. CDR1 and CDR2 from the germline V gene are DFQATT and SNEGSKA (reference sequence). CDR3 nucleotides: TGCAGTGCTCCTAGAGACAGGGGATTCACAGATACGCAGTATTTT. It translates to CSAPRDRGFTDTQYF.

The sample holds a few counts of this clonotype. The CDR3 region is CATRREGAGKNIQYF. Here the CDR3 DNA reads TGCGCCACCCGACGCGAGGGGGCCGGCAAAAACATTCAGTACTTC. The chain couples TRBV4-1 to TRBJ2-4; 7 nucleotides line up with TRBD1. Trimming cost V 10 bases and J 3 bases; bases outside gene matches: 12. There are 15 residues in the CDR3. CDR1 MGHRA and CDR2 YSYEKL come from the germline V gene.

This clonotype was recorded many times. This chain connects TRBV5-1 to TRBJ2-7, with 8 bases identical to TRBD1. Germline V CDR1 and CDR2: SGHRS, YFSETQ. Unmatched junction bases numbered 3, after V lost 4 bases and J lost 3 bases. The CDR3 runs 13 residues. The CDR3 region is CASSLGQDYEQYF. Here the CDR3 DNA reads TGCGCCAGCAGCCTGGGACAGGACTACGAGCAGTACTTC.

The table lists this clonotype with a few counts. The chain employs TRBV4-1 and TRBJ2-5; TRBD2 matches at 8 bases. This CDR3 is built from 15 residues. Germline loops: CDR1 MGHRA, CDR2 YSYEKL. V lost 4 bases, J lost 4 bases, and 8 bases stayed unmatched. The CDR3: CASSRIAGRGETQYF. The CDR3 DNA is TGCGCCAGCAGCCGGATAGCGGGGAGGGGAGAGACCCAGTACTTC.